A selection of T cell receptor beta chains follows, all from one sample in a study of blood T cell repertoires in COVID-19. The assay was immunoSEQ multiplex PCR, and TCRdb's table has in-frame clones only and misses some. In the table there are 220,000 or so clones, approximately 90% of which are singletons. Sequenced: PBMCs or T cells enriched from blood (not recorded which). The source of these receptors is a man aged 45 to 65 who had been exposed to COVID-19. The CDR3 runs from the conserved cysteine through the conserved F or W. A D gene is named only where the DNA matches it firmly. A row's size may be missing; if present it is once, few, many or a size class.

J	V	size	D	CDR3	DNA
TRBJ2-7	TRBV12-3/TRBV12-4	-	TRBD1	CASSLTGGSEQYF	TGTGCCAGCAGTTTGACAGGGGGTAGCGAGCAGTACTTC
TRBJ2-2	TRBV4-1	-	TRBD1	CASSQVDRGETGELFF	TGCGCCAGCAGCCAAGTCGACAGGGGGGAAACCGGGGAGCTGTTTTTT
TRBJ2-1	TRBV7-2	-	-	CASSLVSGSGIYNEQFF	TGTGCCAGCAGCTTAGTCTCGGGAAGTGGTATCTACAATGAGCAGTTCTTC
TRBJ2-5	TRBV5-1	-	-	CASSLPSLAVETQYF	TGCGCCAGCAGCTTGCCCTCCTTAGCGGTAGAGACCCAGTACTTC
TRBJ1-4	TRBV28	once	-	CASSSPAGVYNEKLFF	TGTGCCAGCAGTTCCCCCGCAGGGGTCTATAATGAAAAACTGTTTTTT
TRBJ1-3	TRBV24-1	-	-	CATLRLRNTIYF	TGTGCCACCCTACGACTTCGAAACACCATATATTTT
TRBJ1-1	TRBV4-1	-	-	CASSQDPGRGQAFF	TGCGCCAGCAGCCAAGATCCAGGGCGGGGGCAAGCTTTCTTT
TRBJ2-1	TRBV6-5	-	TRBD1	CASSHRGNEQFF	TGTGCCAGCAGTCACAGGGGAAATGAGCAGTTCTTC
TRBJ2-5	TRBV16	once	TRBD1	CASSRSGQAQETQYF	TGTGCCAGCAGCCGCTCGGGACAGGCTCAAGAGACCCAGTACTTC
TRBJ1-6	TRBV5-5	-	TRBD1	CASSLGQAQNSPLHF	TGTGCCAGCAGCTTAGGACAGGCTCAGAATTCACCCCTCCACTTT
TRBJ1-1	TRBV10-3	-	-	CAIRQASNTEAFF	TGTGCCATTCGACAGGCAAGTAACACTGAAGCTTTCTTT
TRBJ1-6	TRBV29-1	-	-	CSVRGTGDSPLHF	TGCAGCGTCCGGGGGACGGGGGATTCACCCCTCCACTTT
TRBJ1-5	TRBV7-9	-	-	CASSLAGQPQHF	TGTGCCAGCAGCCTCGCGGGACAGCCCCAGCATTTT
TRBJ2-1	TRBV5-1	-	-	CASRQEDNEQFF	TGCGCCAGCAGACAAGAGGACAATGAGCAGTTCTTC
TRBJ2-1	TRBV4-1	-	TRBD2	CASSPRLAGNNEQFF	TGCGCCAGCAGCCCCCGACTAGCGGGAAACAATGAGCAGTTCTTC
TRBJ2-3	TRBV15	-	TRBD2	CATSRKAGITDTQYF	TGTGCCACCAGCAGAAAAGCGGGAATCACAGATACGCAGTATTTT
TRBJ1-2	TRBV27	-	TRBD1	CASSKQGTSYGYTF	TGTGCCAGCAGTAAACAGGGGACTAGCTATGGCTACACCTTC
TRBJ2-1	TRBV29-1	-	-	CSVSRRQGLRGFSSYNEQFF	TGCAGCGTCTCTCGGCGTCAGGGACTTAGAGGATTCAGCTCCTACAATGAGCAGTTCTTC
TRBJ2-7	TRBV5-1	-	TRBD1	CASSDTTGTYEQYF	TGCGCCAGCAGCGATACGACAGGGACCTACGAGCAGTACTTC
TRBJ1-1	TRBV29-1	-	-	CSGLIQGVTEAFF	TGCAGCGGCCTTATACAGGGAGTAACTGAAGCTTTCTTT
TRBJ2-5	TRBV5-1	-	-	CASSLGQGRVVQETQYF	TGCGCCAGCAGCTTGGGGCAGGGTAGGGTGGTACAAGAGACCCAGTACTTC
TRBJ2-3	TRBV2	-	-	CASSDYADTQYF	TGTGCCAGCAGTGATTATGCAGATACGCAGTATTTT
TRBJ2-3	TRBV5-1	few	TRBD2	CASSFRLAGGSLAF	TGCGCCAGCAGCTTCCGACTAGCGGGGGGATCTCTGGCTTTT
TRBJ1-4	TRBV24-1	-	-	CATSEAMGDDEKLFF	TGTGCCACCAGTGAAGCTATGGGCGACGATGAAAAACTGTTTTTT
TRBJ1-1	TRBV29-1	-	-	CSVQNHGGDTEAFF	TGCAGCGTTCAGAATCACGGGGGGGACACTGAAGCTTTCTTT
TRBJ2-5	TRBV7-2	once	TRBD2	CASSTTSGGAHGETQYF	TGTGCCAGCAGCACGACTAGCGGGGGGGCACACGGAGAGACCCAGTACTTC
TRBJ1-3	TRBV25-1	-	-	CASSDLGGGGRSGNTIYF	TGTGCCAGCAGTGACCTTGGTGGCGGGGGACGATCTGGAAACACCATATATTTT
TRBJ1-1	TRBV29-1	-	-	CSVVRDLNTEAFF	TGCAGCGTGGTCAGGGACTTAAACACTGAAGCTTTCTTT
TRBJ2-2	TRBV19	-	TRBD1	CASRIQGATGELFF	TGTGCCAGTAGGATCCAGGGGGCCACCGGGGAGCTGTTTTTT
TRBJ1-6	TRBV6-5	-	-	CASWSSYNSPLHF	TGTGCCAGTTGGAGCTCCTATAATTCACCCCTCCACTTT
TRBJ2-2	TRBV28	-	TRBD2	CASSLWSLAGGFANTGELFF	TGTGCCAGCAGTTTATGGTCGCTAGCGGGAGGGTTCGCGAACACCGGGGAGCTGTTTTTT
TRBJ1-2	TRBV5-1	-	-	CASSLDSDYGYTF	TGCGCCAGCAGCTTGGATTCAGACTATGGCTACACCTTC
TRBJ1-4	TRBV18	-	-	CASSPELNEKLFF	TGTGCCAGCTCACCGGAGCTTAATGAAAAACTGTTTTTT
TRBJ1-4	TRBV5-1	-	TRBD1	CASNSGQGADEKLFF	TGCGCCAGCAATTCGGGACAGGGGGCGGATGAAAAACTGTTTTTT
TRBJ1-2	TRBV3-1/TRBV3-2	-	-	CASSQDPEGRYGYTF	TGTGCCAGCAGCCAAGATCCGGAAGGGAGGTATGGCTACACCTTC
TRBJ1-6	TRBV6-2/TRBV6-3	-	-	CASSSGGSYNSPLHF	TGTGCCAGCAGCTCTGGAGGCTCCTATAATTCACCCCTCCACTTT
TRBJ1-6	TRBV9	-	TRBD1	CASSDAGTANSPLHF	TGTGCCAGCAGCGACGCCGGGACAGCAAATTCACCCCTCCACTTT
TRBJ2-7	TRBV6-5	-	-	CASSYSWGVYEQYF	TGTGCCAGCAGTTACTCATGGGGAGTCTACGAGCAGTACTTC
TRBJ1-2	TRBV9	-	-	CASSPSDGYTF	TGTGCCAGCAGCCCGAGCGATGGCTACACCTTC
TRBJ1-4	TRBV19	-	-	CASTTRGGANEKLFF	TGTGCCAGTACTACCCGAGGAGGGGCTAATGAAAAACTGTTTTTT
TRBJ2-5	TRBV28	-	-	CASSFGGAGSQETQYF	TGTGCCAGCAGTTTCGGAGGGGCCGGGTCCCAAGAGACCCAGTACTTC
TRBJ1-3	TRBV11-2	-	TRBD1	CASSLHAGGSGNTIYF	TGTGCCAGCAGCCTTCACGCAGGGGGCTCTGGAAACACCATATATTTT
TRBJ2-5	TRBV9	-	-	CASSATHGQYQETQYF	TGTGCCAGCAGCGCAACCCATGGACAGTACCAAGAGACCCAGTACTTC
TRBJ1-5	TRBV18	-	TRBD1	CASSGQGRDQPQHF	TGTGCCAGCTCTGGACAGGGAAGGGATCAGCCCCAGCATTTT
TRBJ2-3	TRBV2	-	-	CASRHRDFTDTQYF	TGTGCCAGCAGGCACCGGGACTTCACAGATACGCAGTATTTT
TRBJ2-5	TRBV5-1	-	TRBD2	CASSLGTSGQETQYF	TGCGCCAGCAGCTTGGGGACTAGCGGTCAAGAGACCCAGTACTTC
TRBJ1-1	TRBV10-2	-	TRBD1	CASSPTGTGVKATEAFF	TGCGCCAGCAGTCCAACCGGGACAGGGGTCAAGGCCACTGAAGCTTTCTTT
TRBJ1-2	TRBV5-1	-	TRBD1	CASSFATGVNYGYTF	TGCGCCAGCAGCTTCGCGACAGGGGTTAACTATGGCTACACCTTC
TRBJ2-4	TRBV11-2	once	-	CASSLEPLSPPNIQYF	TGTGCCAGCAGCTTAGAGCCCCTTAGTCCCCCTAACATTCAGTACTTC
TRBJ2-1	TRBV7-8	-	TRBD1	CASSPRGQRMSSYNEQFF	TGTGCCAGCAGCCCCCGGGGACAGCGAATGAGCTCCTACAATGAGCAGTTCTTC
TRBJ1-2	TRBV4-2	-	-	CASSQAAGVGGYTF	TGTGCCAGCAGCCAAGCTGCGGGAGTTGGTGGCTACACCTTC
TRBJ1-1	TRBV29-1	once	TRBD1	CSVEDERTGEAFF	TGCAGCGTTGAAGATGAAAGGACAGGTGAAGCTTTCTTT
TRBJ2-1	TRBV6-6	-	-	CASSYAGSYNEQFF	TGTGCCAGCAGTTACGCGGGCTCCTACAATGAGCAGTTCTTC
TRBJ2-3	TRBV19	-	TRBD1	CASRDRGADTQYF	TGTGCCAGTCGGGACAGGGGTGCAGATACGCAGTATTTT
TRBJ2-3	TRBV19	-	TRBD2	CASSIAGGTDTQYF	TGTGCCAGTAGTATTGCGGGGGGCACAGATACGCAGTATTTT
TRBJ2-3	TRBV7-8	-	TRBD2	CASLLAGGPGDTQYF	TGTGCCAGCTTGCTAGCGGGGGGGCCGGGAGATACGCAGTATTTT
TRBJ2-1	TRBV4-1	-	TRBD2	CASSQDEQGLASYNEQFF	TGCGCCAGCAGCCAAGATGAACAGGGACTAGCGTCCTACAATGAGCAGTTCTTC
TRBJ1-4	TRBV9	-	-	CASSPQGRGTNEKLFF	TGTGCCAGCAGCCCTCAGGGGAGGGGAACTAATGAAAAACTGTTTTTT
TRBJ2-3	TRBV4-2	once	TRBD2	CASSRGLAVSTDTQYF	TGTGCCAGCAGCAGAGGACTAGCGGTTAGCACAGATACGCAGTATTTT
TRBJ1-1	TRBV7-2	-	-	CASSLEAIRNTEAFF	TGTGCCAGCAGCTTGGAGGCAATAAGAAACACTGAAGCTTTCTTT